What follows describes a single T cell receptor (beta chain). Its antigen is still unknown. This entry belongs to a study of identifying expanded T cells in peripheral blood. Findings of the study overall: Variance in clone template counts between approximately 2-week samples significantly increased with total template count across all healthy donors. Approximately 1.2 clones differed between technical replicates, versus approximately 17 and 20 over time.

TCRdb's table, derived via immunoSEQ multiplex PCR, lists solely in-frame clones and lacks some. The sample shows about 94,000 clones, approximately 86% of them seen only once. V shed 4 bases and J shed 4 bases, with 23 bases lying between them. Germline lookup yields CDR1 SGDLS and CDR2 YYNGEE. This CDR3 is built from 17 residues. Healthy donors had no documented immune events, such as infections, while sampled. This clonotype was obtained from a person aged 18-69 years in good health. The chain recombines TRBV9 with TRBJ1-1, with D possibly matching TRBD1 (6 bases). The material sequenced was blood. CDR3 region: CASSPRQDPGMGTEAFF. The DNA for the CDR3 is TGTGCCAGCAGCCCCCGACAGGACCCCGGGATGGGCACTGAAGCTTTCTTT.